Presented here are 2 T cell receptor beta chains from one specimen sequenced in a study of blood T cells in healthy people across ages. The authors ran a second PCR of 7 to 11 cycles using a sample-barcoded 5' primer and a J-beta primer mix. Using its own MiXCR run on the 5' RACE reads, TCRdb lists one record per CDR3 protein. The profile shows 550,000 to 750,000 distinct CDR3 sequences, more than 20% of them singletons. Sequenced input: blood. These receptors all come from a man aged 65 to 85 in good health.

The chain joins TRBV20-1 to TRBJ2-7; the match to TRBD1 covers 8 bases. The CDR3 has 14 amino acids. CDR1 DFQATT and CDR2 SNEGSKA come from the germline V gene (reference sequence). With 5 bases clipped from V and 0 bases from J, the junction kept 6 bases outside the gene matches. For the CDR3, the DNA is TGCAGTGCTTTGGGACAGGCATACTCCTACGAGCAGTACTTC. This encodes CSALGQAYSYEQYF.

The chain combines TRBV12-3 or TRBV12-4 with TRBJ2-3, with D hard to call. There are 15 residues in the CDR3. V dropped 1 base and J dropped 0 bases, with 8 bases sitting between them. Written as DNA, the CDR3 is TGTGCCAGCAGTTTAGAGGCAGAAAGCACAGATACGCAGTATTTT. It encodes CASSLEAESTDTQYF.